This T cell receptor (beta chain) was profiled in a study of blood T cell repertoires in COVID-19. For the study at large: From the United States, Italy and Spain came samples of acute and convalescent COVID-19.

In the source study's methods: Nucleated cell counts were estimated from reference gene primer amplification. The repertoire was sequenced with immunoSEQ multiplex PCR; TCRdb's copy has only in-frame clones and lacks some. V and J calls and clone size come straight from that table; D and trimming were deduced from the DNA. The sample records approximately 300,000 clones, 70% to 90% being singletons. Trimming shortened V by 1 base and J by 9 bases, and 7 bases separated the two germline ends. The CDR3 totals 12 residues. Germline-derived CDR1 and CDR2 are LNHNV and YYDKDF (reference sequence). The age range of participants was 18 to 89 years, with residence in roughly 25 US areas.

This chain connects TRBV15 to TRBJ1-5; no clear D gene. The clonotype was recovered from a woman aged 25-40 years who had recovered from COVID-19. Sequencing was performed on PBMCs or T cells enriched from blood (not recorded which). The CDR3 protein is CATSRVGSPQHF. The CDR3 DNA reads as TGTGCCACCAGCAGAGTCGGGTCGCCCCAGCATTTT.